One and the same sample provided the 6 T cell receptor beta chains below, sequenced in a study of cytotoxic CD8 clonotypes in ibrutinib-treated CLL. The protocol was immunoSEQ multiplex PCR, while the TCRdb copy is restricted to in-frame clones and leaves out a portion. The top ten clones hold more than 6% of a sample with over 30,000 clones, approximately 71% of them seen once. Sequenced here: PBMCs, sampled at disease progression, from a patient treated with ibrutinib. Every receptor here comes from a human donor with chronic lymphocytic leukemia.

The rearrangement links TRBV18 to TRBJ1-1; D unclear. V was cut by 3 bases and J by 3 bases, with 8 bases left in between. The length of the CDR3 is 13 residues. Germline V gives CDR1 KGHSH, CDR2 LQKENI. The CDR3 sequence is CASSPDTYTEAFF. The CDR3 DNA follows: TGTGCCAGCTCACCCGACACATACACTGAAGCTTTCTTT.

The chain has TRBV5-6 and TRBJ1-5; D might be TRBD1 (5 bases). The CDR3 consists of 16 residues. Germline V CDR1 and CDR2: SGHDT, YYEEEE. Trimming removed 0 bases from V and 3 bases from J, with 13 bases in between. CDR3 sequence: CASSLDGHRLNQPQHF. The CDR3 DNA sequence: TGTGCCAGCAGCTTGGATGGGCACAGGCTCAATCAGCCCCAGCATTTT.

The CDR3 DNA reads as TGCAGCGTTGAAGGGGGAGGGTCTGCCGGGGAGCTGTTTTTT. This gives the protein CSVEGGGSAGELFF. This rearrangement joins TRBV29-1 to TRBJ2-2; TRBD2 aligns across 7 bases. The CDR3 has 14 residues. The ends lost 1 base at V and 6 bases at J; junction bases unmatched: 5. In germline, CDR1 is SQVTM, CDR2 ANQGSEA.

This clone was picked up a small number of times. CDR3 amino acids: CASSQDWVYGYTF. CDR3 sequence (DNA): TGTGCCAGCAGCCAGGATTGGGTTTATGGCTACACCTTC. The genes are TRBV2 and TRBJ1-2; D gene unclear. CDR3 size: 13 residues. V was shortened by 6 bases and J by 5 bases, with 13 bases between the two germline ends. The germline V gene encodes CDR1 SNHLY and CDR2 FYNNEI.

The CDR3 DNA reads TGTGCCAGCAGCCCCTGGAGGGAGAACACTGAAGCTTTCTTT. Its translation is CASSPWRENTEAFF. The chain couples TRBV7-2 to TRBJ1-1; D unclear. The CDR3 runs 14 residues. V was trimmed by 5 bases and J by 1 base, leaving 11 bases between them. The germline CDR1 and CDR2 sequences are SGHTA and FQGNSA.

This sequence joins TRBV28 and TRBJ1-5, with D unresolved. Germline V CDR1 and CDR2: MDHEN, SYDVKM. The CDR3 has 12 amino acids. V lost 10 bases to trimming and J lost 7 bases, with 14 bases between them. In DNA, the CDR3 is TGTGCCACCGAAAGGGCACCACAGCCCCAGCATTTT. It codes for CATERAPQPQHF.